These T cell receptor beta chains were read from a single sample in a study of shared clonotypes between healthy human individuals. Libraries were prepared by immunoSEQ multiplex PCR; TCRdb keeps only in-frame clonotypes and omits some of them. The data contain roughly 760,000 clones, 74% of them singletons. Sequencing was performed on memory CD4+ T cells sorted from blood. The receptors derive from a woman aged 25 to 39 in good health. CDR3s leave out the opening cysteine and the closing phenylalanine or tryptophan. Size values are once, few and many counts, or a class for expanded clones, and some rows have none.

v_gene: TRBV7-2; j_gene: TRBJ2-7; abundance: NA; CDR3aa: ASSRDRGALEQY
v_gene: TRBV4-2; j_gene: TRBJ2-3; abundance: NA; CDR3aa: ASSQGRTSGSTDTQY
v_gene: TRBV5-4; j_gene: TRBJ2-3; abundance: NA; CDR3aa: ASSLRLRARGADTQY
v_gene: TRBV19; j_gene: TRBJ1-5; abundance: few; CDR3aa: ASSTSGNQPQH
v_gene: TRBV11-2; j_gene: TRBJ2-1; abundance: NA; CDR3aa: ASSFGGPSSYNEQF
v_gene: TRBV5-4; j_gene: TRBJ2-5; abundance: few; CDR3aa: ASRRTTQETQY
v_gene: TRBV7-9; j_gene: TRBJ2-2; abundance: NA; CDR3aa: ASSDGTGRTGELF
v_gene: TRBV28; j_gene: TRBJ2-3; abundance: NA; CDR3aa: ASSLIFSGRAGADTQY
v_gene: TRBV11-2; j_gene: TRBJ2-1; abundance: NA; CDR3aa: ASSFGGHNEQF
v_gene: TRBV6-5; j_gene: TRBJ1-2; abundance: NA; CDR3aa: ASSRQGRGYGYT
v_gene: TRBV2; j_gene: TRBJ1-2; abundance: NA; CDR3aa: ASSVTVHYGYT
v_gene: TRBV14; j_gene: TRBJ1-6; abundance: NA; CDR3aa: ASSWDLPLH
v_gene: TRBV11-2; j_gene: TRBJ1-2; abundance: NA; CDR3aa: ASSLAGGYGYT
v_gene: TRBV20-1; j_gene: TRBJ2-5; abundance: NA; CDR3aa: SARDIETQY
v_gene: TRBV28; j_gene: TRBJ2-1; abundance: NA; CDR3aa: ASSFYDEQF
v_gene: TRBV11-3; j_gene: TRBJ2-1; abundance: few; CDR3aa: ASSLGTSGFNEQF
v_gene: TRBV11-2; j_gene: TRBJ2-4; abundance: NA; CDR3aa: ASSLESAIQY
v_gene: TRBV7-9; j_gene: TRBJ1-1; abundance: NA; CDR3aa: ASSLASGWNTEAF
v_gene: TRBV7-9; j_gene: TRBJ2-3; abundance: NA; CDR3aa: ASSLALSAQY
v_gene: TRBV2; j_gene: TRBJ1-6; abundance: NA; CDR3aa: ASSFSVHNSPLH
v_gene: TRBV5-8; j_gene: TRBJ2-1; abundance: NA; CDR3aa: ASSLGSPPLSYNEQF
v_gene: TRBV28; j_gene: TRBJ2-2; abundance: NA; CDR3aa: ASRFRLNSRQSGELF
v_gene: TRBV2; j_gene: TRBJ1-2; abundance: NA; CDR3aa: ASSAWGAGYT
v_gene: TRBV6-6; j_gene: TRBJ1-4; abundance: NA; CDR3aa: ASSYRQGQAEKLF
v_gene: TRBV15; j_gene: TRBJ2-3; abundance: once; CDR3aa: ATSKNLAGTDTQY
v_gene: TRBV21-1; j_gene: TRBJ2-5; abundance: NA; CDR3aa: ASSTPDWREEETQY
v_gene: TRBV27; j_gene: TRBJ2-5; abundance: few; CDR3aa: ASSLSGLAGYQETQY
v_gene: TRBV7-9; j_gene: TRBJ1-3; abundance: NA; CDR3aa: ASSPEGGPGNTIY
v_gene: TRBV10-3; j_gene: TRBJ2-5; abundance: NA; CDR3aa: AISGDNQETQY
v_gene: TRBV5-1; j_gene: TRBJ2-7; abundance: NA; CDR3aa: ASRAGAAGDYEQY
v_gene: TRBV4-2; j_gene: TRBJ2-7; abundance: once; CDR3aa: ASSQDRGTPGREQY
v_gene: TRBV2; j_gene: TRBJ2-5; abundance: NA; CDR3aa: ASAEGRPLGGEETQY
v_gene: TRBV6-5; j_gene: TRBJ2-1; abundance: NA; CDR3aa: ASSFLAGIYNEQF
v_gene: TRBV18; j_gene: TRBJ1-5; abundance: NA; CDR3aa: ASSPKQDSNQPQH
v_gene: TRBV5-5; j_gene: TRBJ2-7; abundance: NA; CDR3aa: ASSPEPGHNEQY
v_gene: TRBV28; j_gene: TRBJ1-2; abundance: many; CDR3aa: ASSLSGGYYGYT
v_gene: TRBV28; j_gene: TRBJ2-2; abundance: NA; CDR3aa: ASSINTGELF
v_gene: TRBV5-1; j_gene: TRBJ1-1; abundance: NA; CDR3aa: ASSLTQGVTEAF
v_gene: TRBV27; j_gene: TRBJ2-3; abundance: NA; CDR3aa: ASRPSTDTQY
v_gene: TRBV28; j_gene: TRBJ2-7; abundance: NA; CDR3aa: ASSPTQGRLGYEQY
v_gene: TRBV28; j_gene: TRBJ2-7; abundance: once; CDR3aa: ASSLFFLGTGGKEQY
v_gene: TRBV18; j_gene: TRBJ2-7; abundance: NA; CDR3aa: ASSPQPAGGPGDEQY
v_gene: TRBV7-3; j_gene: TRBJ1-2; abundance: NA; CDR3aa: ASSPQQGAGSYT
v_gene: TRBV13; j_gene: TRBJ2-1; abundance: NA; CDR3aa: ASSLGKWEQF
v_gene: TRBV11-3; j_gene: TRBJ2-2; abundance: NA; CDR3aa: ASSNLAGGTGELF
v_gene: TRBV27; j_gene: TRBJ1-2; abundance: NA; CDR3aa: ASSLSQGAGYGYT
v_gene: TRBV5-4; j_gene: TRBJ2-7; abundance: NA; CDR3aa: ASSLGLAGSREQY
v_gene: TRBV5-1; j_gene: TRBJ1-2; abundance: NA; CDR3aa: ASRKDRAYGYT
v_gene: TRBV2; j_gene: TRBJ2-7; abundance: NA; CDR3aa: ASRPGRSSYEQY